This TCR beta chain comes out of a study of blood T cell repertoires in COVID-19. How the authors handled the data: How many nucleated cells were present was estimated from reference gene primer amplification. Using immunoSEQ multiplex PCR, the repertoire was profiled, and TCRdb retains in-frame clones only, with some absent. The V and J calls and the clone size are those of that table, but D and trimming were determined from the DNA. Here the sample spans over 85,000 clones, about 78% being singletons. Per germline, CDR1 MDHEN and CDR2 SYDVKM. This CDR3 has 13 amino acids. V lost 8 bases to trimming and J lost 4 bases; unmatched junction nucleotides: 7.

The receptor's source is a man in his 60s with active or convalescent COVID-19. The chain couples TRBV28 to TRBJ2-5; TRBD2 matches 7 bases. Material: peripheral blood. CDR3 sequence: CASLAASGETQYF. The CDR3 coding sequence is TGTGCCAGCCTAGCGGCCTCAGGAGAGACCCAGTACTTC.